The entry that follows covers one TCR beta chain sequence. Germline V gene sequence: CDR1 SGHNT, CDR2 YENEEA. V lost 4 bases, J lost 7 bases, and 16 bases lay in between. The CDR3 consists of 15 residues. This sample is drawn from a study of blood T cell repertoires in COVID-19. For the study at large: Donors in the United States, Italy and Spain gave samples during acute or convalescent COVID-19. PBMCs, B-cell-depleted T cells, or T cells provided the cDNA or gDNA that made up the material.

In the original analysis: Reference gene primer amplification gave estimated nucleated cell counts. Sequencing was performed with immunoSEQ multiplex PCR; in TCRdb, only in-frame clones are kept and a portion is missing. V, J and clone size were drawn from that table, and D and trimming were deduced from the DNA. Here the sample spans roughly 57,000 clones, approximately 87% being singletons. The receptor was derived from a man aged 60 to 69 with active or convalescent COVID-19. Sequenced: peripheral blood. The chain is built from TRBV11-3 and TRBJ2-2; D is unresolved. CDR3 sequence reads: CASSSDNKKLGELFF. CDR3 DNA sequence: TGTGCCAGCAGCTCAGACAATAAAAAACTCGGGGAGCTGTTTTTT.